This T cell receptor (beta chain) derives from a study of T cells in Graves' hyperthyroidism and ophthalmopathy. TCR beta CDR3 regions were amplified from RNA transcripts. The study used the HTBI primer set for a first-round RT-PCR of the TCR CDR3. One entry per CDR3 protein, called by TCRdb with MiXCR from the multiplex PCR reads. The table records 370,000 or so distinct CDR3 sequences, 20% to 25% of them present only once. This clonotype appeared many times. This clonotype was obtained from a man aged 50 to 60 with Graves' hyperthyroidism. The sequenced material came from blood.

CDR3 DNA sequence: TGTGCCAGCAGCTTACACGGGACTAGCGGGAGGGCTTACGAGCAGTACTTC. It is translated as CASSLHGTSGRAYEQYF. The chain combines TRBV12-3 or TRBV12-4 with TRBJ2-7; 16 nucleotides match TRBD2. The CDR3 extends over 17 amino acids. Losses at the gene ends were 6 bases for V and 4 bases for J; bases not matched to a gene: 9.